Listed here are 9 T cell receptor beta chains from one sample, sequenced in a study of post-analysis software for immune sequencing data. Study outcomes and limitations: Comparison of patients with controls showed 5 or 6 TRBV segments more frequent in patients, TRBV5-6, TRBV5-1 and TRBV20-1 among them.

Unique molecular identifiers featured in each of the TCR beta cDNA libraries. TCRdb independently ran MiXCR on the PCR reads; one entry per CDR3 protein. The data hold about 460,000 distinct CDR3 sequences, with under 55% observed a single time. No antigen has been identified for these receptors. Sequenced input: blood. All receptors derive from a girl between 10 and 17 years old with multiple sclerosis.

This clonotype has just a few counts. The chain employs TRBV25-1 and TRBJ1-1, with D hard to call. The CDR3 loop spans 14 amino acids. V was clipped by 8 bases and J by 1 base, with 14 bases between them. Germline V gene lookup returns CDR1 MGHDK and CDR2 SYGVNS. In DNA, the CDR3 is TGTGCCAGCGCCTGGGGATCGGGGAACACTGAAGCTTTCTTT. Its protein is CASAWGSGNTEAFF.

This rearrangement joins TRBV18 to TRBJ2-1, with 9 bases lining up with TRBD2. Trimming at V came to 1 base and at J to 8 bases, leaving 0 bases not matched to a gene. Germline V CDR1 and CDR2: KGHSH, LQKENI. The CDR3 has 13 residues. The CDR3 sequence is CASSPLAGDEQFF. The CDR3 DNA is TGTGCCAGCTCACCACTAGCGGGAGATGAGCAGTTCTTC.

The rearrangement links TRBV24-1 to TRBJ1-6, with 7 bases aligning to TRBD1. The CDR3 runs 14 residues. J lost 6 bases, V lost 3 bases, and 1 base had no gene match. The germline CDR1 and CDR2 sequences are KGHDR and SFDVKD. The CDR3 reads CATSDAGGNSPLHF. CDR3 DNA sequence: TGTGCCACCAGTGATGCAGGGGGTAATTCACCCCTCCACTTT.

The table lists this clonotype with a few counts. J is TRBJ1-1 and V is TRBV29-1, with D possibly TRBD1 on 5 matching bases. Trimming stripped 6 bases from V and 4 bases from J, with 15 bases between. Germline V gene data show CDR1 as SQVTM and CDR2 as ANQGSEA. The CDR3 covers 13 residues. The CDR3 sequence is CSVSLFGGTEAFF. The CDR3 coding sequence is TGCAGCGTAAGTCTCTTTGGGGGCACTGAAGCTTTCTTT. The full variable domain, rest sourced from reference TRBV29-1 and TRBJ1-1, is SAVISQKPSRDICQRGTSLTIQCQVDSQVTMMFWYRQQPGQSLTLIATANQGSEATYESGFVIDKFPISRPNLTFSTLTVSNMSPEDSSIYLCSVSLFGGTEAFFGQGTRLTVV.

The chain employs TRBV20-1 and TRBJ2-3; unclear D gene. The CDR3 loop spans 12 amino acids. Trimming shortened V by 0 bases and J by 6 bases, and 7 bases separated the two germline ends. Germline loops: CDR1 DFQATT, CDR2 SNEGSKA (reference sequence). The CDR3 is CSARDRTDTQYF. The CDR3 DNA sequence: TGCAGTGCTAGAGATCGGACGGATACGCAGTATTTT.

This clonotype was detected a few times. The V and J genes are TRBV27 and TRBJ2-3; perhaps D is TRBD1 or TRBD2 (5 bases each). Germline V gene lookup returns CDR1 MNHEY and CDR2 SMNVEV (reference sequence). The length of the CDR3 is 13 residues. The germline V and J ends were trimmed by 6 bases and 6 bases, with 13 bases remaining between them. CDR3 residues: CASRGVRGDTQYF. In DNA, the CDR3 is TGTGCCAGCAGAGGGGTCCGAGGGGATACGCAGTATTTT.

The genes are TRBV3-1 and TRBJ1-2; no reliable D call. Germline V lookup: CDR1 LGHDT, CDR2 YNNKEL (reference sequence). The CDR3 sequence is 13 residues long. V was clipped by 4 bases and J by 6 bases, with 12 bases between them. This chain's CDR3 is CASSPAGPDGYTF. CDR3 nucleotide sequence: TGTGCCAGCAGCCCGGCCGGACCGGATGGCTACACCTTC.

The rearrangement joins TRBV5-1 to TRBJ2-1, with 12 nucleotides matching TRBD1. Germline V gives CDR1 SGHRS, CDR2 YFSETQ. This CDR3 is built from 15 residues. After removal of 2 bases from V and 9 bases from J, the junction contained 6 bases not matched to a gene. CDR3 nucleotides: TGCGCCAGCAGCTTTCGGGACAGGGGGCGGGGTGAGCAGTTCTTC. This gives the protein CASSFRDRGRGEQFF. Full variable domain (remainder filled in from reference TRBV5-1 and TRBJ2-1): KAGVTQTPRYLIKTRGQQVTLSCSPISGHRSVSWYQQTPGQGLQFLFEYFSETQRNKGNFPGRFSGRQFSNSRSEMNVSTLELGDSALYLCASSFRDRGRGEQFFGPGTRLTVL.

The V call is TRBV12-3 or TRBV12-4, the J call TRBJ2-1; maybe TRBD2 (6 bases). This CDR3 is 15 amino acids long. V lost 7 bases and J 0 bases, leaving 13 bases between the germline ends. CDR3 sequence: CASTAEGSSYNEQFF. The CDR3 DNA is TGTGCCAGCACGGCGGAGGGGAGCTCCTACAATGAGCAGTTCTTC.